This passage covers 23 T cell receptor beta chains from one sample sequenced in a study of a mutant IDH1 vaccine in newly diagnosed glioma. Time point indicated: week 11, during vaccination. Vaccinated patients received 300 ug of mutant IDH1 20-mer peptide per dose, with topical imiquimod. Method: immunoSEQ multiplex PCR; TCRdb's copy keeps in-frame clones and lacks some. Of around 130,000 clones listed, over 75% are singletons. These receptors are not linked to any known antigen. This sample comprised PBMCs, obtained from a glioma patient whose treatment included an IDH1 peptide vaccine. These receptors were obtained from a man aged 40-49 years with glioma.

This chain connects TRBV27 to TRBJ1-4; D uncertain. The CDR3 has 13 amino acids. V dropped 5 bases and J dropped 7 bases, with 11 bases sitting between them. Per the germline V gene, CDR1 is MNHEY and CDR2 is SMNVEV (reference sequence). The CDR3: CASSLRYTEKLFF. The CDR3 DNA reads as TGTGCCAGCAGTCTTCGGTATACTGAAAAACTGTTTTTT.

The chain has TRBV5-5 and TRBJ2-7; 8 bases agree with TRBD2. V dropped 0 bases and J dropped 6; count of bases not matched to a gene: 5. Germline V lookup: CDR1 SGHKS, CDR2 YYEKEE (reference sequence). This CDR3 has 14 residues. CDR3 region: CASSLASGSVEQYF. CDR3 bases: TGTGCCAGCAGCTTGGCTAGCGGGTCCGTCGAGCAGTACTTC.

The chain is built from TRBV28 and TRBJ1-5; no clear D gene. The CDR3 covers 12 residues. Germline values: CDR1 MDHEN, CDR2 SYDVKM. V lost 3 bases and J lost 7, with 7 bases in between. The CDR3 loop reads CASSFFRQPQHF. The CDR3 DNA reads TGTGCCAGCAGTTTCTTTCGGCAGCCCCAGCATTTT. The whole variable domain, filled in from reference TRBV28 and TRBJ1-5, reads DVKVTQSSRYLVKRTGEKVFLECVQDMDHENMFWYRQDPGLGLRLIYFSYDVKMKEKGDIPEGYSVSREKKERFSLILESASTNQTSMYLCASSFFRQPQHFGDGTRLSIL.

This chain uses TRBV6-5 with TRBJ1-2; D unclear. The germline V and J ends were trimmed by 0 bases and 3 bases, with 14 bases remaining between them. This CDR3 contains 16 residues. Per the germline V gene, CDR1 is MNHEY and CDR2 is SVGAGI. CDR3: CASSYSRRTRYYGYTF. Here the CDR3 DNA reads TGTGCCAGCAGTTACTCTCGAAGGACTCGATACTATGGCTACACCTTC.

The rearrangement uses TRBV6-6 and TRBJ2-7; 7 bases align to TRBD1. The CDR3 has 15 residues. Germline V gene data show CDR1 as MNHNY and CDR2 as SVGAGI (reference sequence). V dropped 3 bases and J dropped 1; count of bases not matched to a gene: 6. In DNA, the CDR3 is TGTGCCAGCAGTTATAAGGGGGCCCAATCCTACGAGCAGTACTTC. Amino acids: CASSYKGAQSYEQYF.

This chain connects TRBV4-3 to TRBJ1-3; D unclear. There are 14 residues in the CDR3. The germline gives CDR1 LGHNA, CDR2 YSLEER. The V end was cut by 3 bases, the J end by 3 bases, with 9 bases between. The CDR3 loop reads CASSHGRYGNTIYF. CDR3 DNA: TGCGCCAGCAGCCATGGGCGATATGGAAACACCATATATTTT.

A word on this clone: This same CDR3 is encoded by further DNA sequences in the sample. The chain links TRBV30 to TRBJ1-5; possible D gene TRBD1, 6 bases. Trimming stripped 3 bases from V and 7 bases from J, with 25 bases between. Germline assignment: CDR1 GTSNPN and CDR2 SVGIG (reference sequence). The CDR3 is 17 residues long. CDR3 region: CAWSHPGGGGGGQPQHF. The CDR3 region has the DNA TGTGCCTGGAGCCATCCCGGGGGAGGGGGAGGTGGGCAGCCCCAGCATTTT.

V is TRBV4-1 and J is TRBJ1-3; perhaps TRBD1 as D (5 bases). Trimming pared 2 bases from V and 4 bases from J, leaving 12 bases between. This CDR3 comprises 15 residues. The germline V gene encodes CDR1 MGHRA and CDR2 YSYEKL. DNA of the CDR3: TGCGCCAGCAGCCAAACCCCGCAGGGAGGAAACACCATATATTTT. It codes for CASSQTPQGGNTIYF.

As DNA, the CDR3 is TGTGCCAGCAGCTTGGGGATCGCAGGGACATTCACCTACGAGCAGTACTTC. Its translation: CASSLGIAGTFTYEQYF. The chain combines TRBV5-4 with TRBJ2-7, with a weak D call TRBD1 (6 bases). Germline V lookup: CDR1 SGHNT, CDR2 YYREEE (reference sequence). The CDR3 loop spans 17 amino acids. V was trimmed by 0 bases and J by 2 bases, leaving 18 bases between them.

A few counts support this clone. The chain uses TRBV4-1 and TRBJ1-4; D may be TRBD1 (5 bases). The CDR3 has 20 amino acids. Germline CDR1 is MGHRA and CDR2 is YSYEKL. V lost 0 bases, J lost 7 bases, and 27 bases lay in between. As DNA, the CDR3 is TGCGCCAGCAGCCAAGATTTTGGGAGGGGCGGTCGCCACGGGAGTGAAAAACTGTTTTTT. Translating it yields CASSQDFGRGGRHGSEKLFF.

The rearrangement uses TRBV18 and TRBJ1-1, with TRBD1 matching 7 bases. CDR3 size: 15 residues. After removal of 6 bases from V and 0 bases from J, the junction contained 7 bases not matched to a gene. Germline V CDR1 and CDR2: KGHSH, LQKENI. This CDR3 is CASSPKTGMNTEAFF. CDR3 DNA sequence: TGTGCCAGCTCTCCGAAGACAGGGATGAACACTGAAGCTTTCTTT.

The chain couples TRBV5-8 to TRBJ1-6; 8 bases agree with TRBD1. CDR1 is SGHTS and CDR2 is YDEGEE in the germline V gene. The length of the CDR3 is 14 residues. Trimming removed 4 bases from V and 11 bases from J; junction bases left unmatched: 8. CDR3 sequence: CASSPQGGIAPLHF. For the CDR3, the DNA is TGTGCCAGCAGCCCACAGGGGGGCATCGCACCCCTCCACTTT.

This sequence joins TRBV5-4 and TRBJ2-3; tentative D call: TRBD1 (6 bases). Germline V gene data show CDR1 as SGHNT and CDR2 as YYREEE (reference sequence). V lost 0 bases, J lost 4 bases, and 12 bases lay in between. CDR3 length equals 15 residues. CDR3 sequence (DNA): TGTGCCAGCAGCTTGGGTCAGGGGCTTGCAGATACGCAGTATTTT. It specifies CASSLGQGLADTQYF.

This clone came up a few times. The rearrangement links TRBV7-9 to TRBJ1-2; D gene unclear. The CDR3 runs 14 residues. Germline values: CDR1 SEHNR, CDR2 FQNEAQ (reference sequence). With 2 bases removed from V and 1 base from J, the gap between germline ends came to 8 bases. Written as DNA, the CDR3 is TGTGCCAGCAGCTTATCCGCCGATAACTATGGCTACACCTTC. This gives the protein CASSLSADNYGYTF.

The chain couples TRBV4-3 to TRBJ2-1; perhaps TRBD1 as D (6 bases). Trimming left V 0 bases short and J 8 bases short, with 17 bases between. Germline-derived CDR1 and CDR2 are LGHNA and YSLEER. This CDR3 comprises 16 residues. CDR3 residues: CASSQEWAGARDEQFF. Here the CDR3 DNA reads TGCGCCAGCAGCCAAGAATGGGCAGGGGCGCGGGATGAGCAGTTCTTC.

The rearrangement joins TRBV28 to TRBJ2-7, with TRBD2 matching over 11 bases. The CDR3 has 16 residues. Germline loops: CDR1 MDHEN, CDR2 SYDVKM. Trimming took 2 bases from V and 5 from J; bases not matched to a gene: 8. As DNA, the CDR3 is TGTGCCAGCAGTTTACCCTTGACTAGCGGGATAAACGAGCAGTACTTC. Encoded protein: CASSLPLTSGINEQYF.

The chain links TRBV13 to TRBJ2-3, with D possibly called TRBD1 or TRBD2 (6 bases each). Per germline, CDR1 PRHDT and CDR2 FYEKMQ (reference sequence). V lost 5 bases and J 4 bases, leaving 19 bases between the germline ends. The CDR3 is 16 residues long. CDR3 coding DNA: TGTGCCAGCAGCCCCGGGGGCGGTGTCGGGGCAGATACGCAGTATTTT. Protein sequence: CASSPGGGVGADTQYF.

The chain joins TRBV5-1 to TRBJ1-3, with a possible D match to TRBD1 (5 bases). CDR1 SGHRS and CDR2 YFSETQ come from the germline V gene. Trimming shortened V by 6 bases and J by 1 base, and 14 bases separated the two germline ends. The CDR3 has 15 residues. CDR3: CASKIGQGSGNTIYF. Here the CDR3 DNA reads TGCGCCAGCAAAATCGGTCAGGGATCTGGAAACACCATATATTTT.

The rearrangement joins TRBV10-1 to TRBJ2-1; D unresolved. Per germline, CDR1 WNHNN and CDR2 SYGVQD (reference sequence). The CDR3 covers 11 residues. The V end lost 4 bases, the J end lost 9 bases, and 7 bases lay between the germline ends. CDR3 loop: CASSGRSEQFF. CDR3 nucleotide sequence: TGCGCCAGCAGTGGTCGAAGTGAGCAGTTCTTC.

The chain employs TRBV28 and TRBJ2-5; TRBD1 matches 9 bases. V was clipped by 5 bases and J by 6 bases; unmatched bases: 10. The CDR3 is made up of 15 amino acids. The germline CDR1 and CDR2 sequences are MDHEN and SYDVKM. CDR3 DNA sequence: TGTGCCAGCAGTCGGGACAGGGTTGAACAAAAGACCCAGTACTTC. Its protein is CASSRDRVEQKTQYF.

The V gene is TRBV14, the J gene TRBJ2-1; the match to TRBD2 covers 11 bases. Germline CDR1 reads SGHDN; CDR2 reads FVKESK. The CDR3 is 17 amino acids. V was clipped by 2 bases and J by 3 bases; unmatched bases: 6. The CDR3 coding sequence is TGTGCCAGCAGCCAACAACGGGGGACTAGCGGCTACAATGAGCAGTTCTTC. This codes for CASSQQRGTSGYNEQFF.

The rearrangement links TRBV6-6 to TRBJ2-5; maybe TRBD1 (5 bases). V lost 0 bases to trimming and J lost 5 bases, with 10 bases between them. Germline loops: CDR1 MNHNY, CDR2 SVGAGI (reference sequence). There are 14 residues in the CDR3. CDR3 residues: CASSYSTATETQYF. CDR3 DNA: TGTGCCAGCAGTTACTCGACAGCAACCGAGACCCAGTACTTC.

The rearrangement uses TRBV15 and TRBJ2-5; no definite D call. The germline V and J ends were trimmed by 4 bases and 5 bases, with 14 bases remaining between them. This CDR3 spans 14 amino acids. The germline gives CDR1 LNHNV, CDR2 YYDKDF (reference sequence). The CDR3 reads CATSTALVGETQYF. The CDR3 DNA reads as TGTGCCACCAGCACCGCTCTTGTTGGGGAGACCCAGTACTTC.